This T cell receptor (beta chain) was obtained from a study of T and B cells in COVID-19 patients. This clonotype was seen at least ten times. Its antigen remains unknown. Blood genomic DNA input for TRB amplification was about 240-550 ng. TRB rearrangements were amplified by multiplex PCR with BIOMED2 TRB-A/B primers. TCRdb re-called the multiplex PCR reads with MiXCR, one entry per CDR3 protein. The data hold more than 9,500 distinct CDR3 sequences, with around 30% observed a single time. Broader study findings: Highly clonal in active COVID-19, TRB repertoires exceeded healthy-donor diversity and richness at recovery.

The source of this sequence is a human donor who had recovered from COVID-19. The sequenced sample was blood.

The CDR3 region has the DNA TGTGCCACCAGCCGGGGAACGGGGGTGGGCACCGGGGAGCTGTTTTTT. Its translation: CATSRGTGVGTGELFF. The V and J genes are TRBV15 and TRBJ2-2, with D possibly matching TRBD2 (6 bases). V was trimmed by 5 bases and J by 4 bases, leaving 17 bases between them. The CDR3 is 16 amino acids. Germline V gene data show CDR1 as LNHNV and CDR2 as YYDKDF (reference sequence).